What follows are 4 T cell receptor beta chains derived from one specimen sequenced in a study of tissue T cells after allogeneic stem cell transplantation. TCRdb's table, derived via immunoSEQ multiplex PCR, lists solely in-frame clones and lacks some. Altogether approximately 6,500 clones are present, around two thirds being singletons, with the ten largest covering around an eighth. Sequenced here: duodenum tissue, sampled at autopsy. The source of these receptors is a woman aged 18-50 years with breast cancer.

The V gene is TRBV6-1, the J gene TRBJ1-1; D is ambiguous. This CDR3 region has 15 residues. The V end was cut by 3 bases, the J end by 0 bases, with 11 bases between. The V gene's germline CDR1 is MNHNS and CDR2 SASEGT. The CDR3 DNA follows: TGTGCCAGCAGTGAGTTACGAGGCTTGAACACTGAAGCTTTCTTT. This codes for CASSELRGLNTEAFF.

The chain joins TRBV6-6 to TRBJ2-7; D perhaps matches TRBD1 (7 bases). Between the trimmed V and J ends, which lost 6 bases and 6 bases, there was a span of 12 bases. Germline loops: CDR1 MNHNY, CDR2 SVGAGI (reference sequence). This CDR3 region has 12 residues. The CDR3 protein is CASRGGQPEQYF. In DNA form, the CDR3 reads TGTGCCAGCAGGGGGGGACAGCCCGAGCAGTACTTC.

The rearrangement joins TRBV7-2 to TRBJ2-3; weak D call: TRBD2 (6 bases). The V end was cut by 5 bases, the J end by 6 bases, with 9 bases between. This CDR3 contains 12 residues. Germline V lookup: CDR1 SGHTA, CDR2 FQGNSA. Here the CDR3 reads CASSQRGDTQYF. The CDR3 nucleotides read TGTGCCAGCAGCCAACGGGGGGATACGCAGTATTTT.

The chain carries TRBV23-1 and TRBJ1-5; perhaps TRBD1 as D (6 bases). TRBV23-1 is given ORF status, its function remaining uncertain. V was pared by 6 bases and J by 5 bases, with 14 bases between. This CDR3 spans 14 amino acids. Here the CDR3 reads CASRGGRMDQPQHF. In DNA form, the CDR3 reads TGCGCCAGCAGAGGGGGTAGAATGGATCAGCCCCAGCATTTT.